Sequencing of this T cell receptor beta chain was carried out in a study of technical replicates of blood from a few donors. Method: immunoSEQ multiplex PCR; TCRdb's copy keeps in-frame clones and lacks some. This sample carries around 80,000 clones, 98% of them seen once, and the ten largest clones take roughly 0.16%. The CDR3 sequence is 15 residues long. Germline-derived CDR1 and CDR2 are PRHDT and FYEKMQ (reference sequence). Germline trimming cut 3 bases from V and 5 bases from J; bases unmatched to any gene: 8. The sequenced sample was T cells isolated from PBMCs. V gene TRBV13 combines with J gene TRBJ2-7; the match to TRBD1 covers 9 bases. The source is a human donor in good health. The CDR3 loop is CASSFTGTGLNEQYF. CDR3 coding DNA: TGTGCCAGCAGCTTCACCGGGACAGGGTTGAACGAGCAGTACTTC.